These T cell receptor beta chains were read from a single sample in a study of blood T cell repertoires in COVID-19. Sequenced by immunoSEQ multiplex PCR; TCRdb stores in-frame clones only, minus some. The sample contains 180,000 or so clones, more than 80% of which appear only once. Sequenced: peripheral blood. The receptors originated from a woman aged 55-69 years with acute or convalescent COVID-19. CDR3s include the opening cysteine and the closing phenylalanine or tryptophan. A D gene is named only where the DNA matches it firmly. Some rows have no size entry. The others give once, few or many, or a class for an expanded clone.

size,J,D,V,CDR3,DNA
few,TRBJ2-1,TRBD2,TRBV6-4,CASSVERGYNEQFF,TGTGCCAGCAGTGTAGAGCGGGGGTACAATGAGCAGTTCTTC
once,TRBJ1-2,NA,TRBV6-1,CASSEAGVYGYTF,TGTGCCAGCAGTGAAGCAGGGGTTTATGGCTACACCTTC
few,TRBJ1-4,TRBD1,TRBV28,CASSLAATGPNEKLFF,TGTGCCAGCAGTTTAGCGGCGACAGGGCCTAATGAAAAACTGTTTTTT
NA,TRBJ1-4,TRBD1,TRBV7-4,CASSAAGQGEEGGTNEKLFF,TGTGCCAGCAGCGCCGCGGGACAGGGTGAGGAGGGTGGGACTAATGAAAAACTGTTTTTT
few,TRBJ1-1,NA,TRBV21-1,CASSDGTIGAEAFF,TGTGCCAGCAGTGACGGCACTATCGGTGCTGAAGCTTTCTTT
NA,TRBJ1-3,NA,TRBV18,CASSPLGGPSSGNTIYF,TGTGCCAGCTCACCACTGGGAGGGCCAAGCTCTGGAAACACCATATATTTT
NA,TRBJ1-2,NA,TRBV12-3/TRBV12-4,CASTAGLTYGYTF,TGTGCCAGCACCGCGGGACTCACCTATGGCTACACCTTC
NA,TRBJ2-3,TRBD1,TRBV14,CASSLGTGVTDTQYF,TGTGCCAGCAGCCTCGGGACAGGGGTAACAGATACGCAGTATTTT
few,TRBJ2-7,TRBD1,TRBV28,CASSGTEDSYEQYF,TGTGCCAGCAGCGGGACAGAGGACTCCTACGAGCAGTACTTC
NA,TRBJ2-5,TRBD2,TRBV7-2,CASSLAASGRTQYF,TGTGCCAGCAGCTTAGCCGCTAGCGGGAGGACCCAGTACTTC
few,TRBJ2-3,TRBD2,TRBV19,CASSISLAGGTAQYF,TGTGCCAGTAGTATATCACTAGCGGGAGGGACGGCGCAGTATTTT
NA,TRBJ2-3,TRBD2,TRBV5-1,CASSLVSSGRAGTDTQYF,TGCGCCAGCAGCTTAGTGTCTAGCGGGAGGGCCGGGACAGATACGCAGTATTTT
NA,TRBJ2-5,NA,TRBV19,CASSDLTWYRQETQYF,TGTGCCAGTAGCGATCTTACTTGGTATCGCCAAGAGACCCAGTACTTC
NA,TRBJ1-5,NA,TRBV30,CAWSARGLDQPQHF,TGTGCCTGGAGTGCCAGGGGTCTAGATCAGCCCCAGCATTTT
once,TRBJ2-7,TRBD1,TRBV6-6,CASSYDRAYEQYF,TGTGCCAGCAGTTACGACAGGGCCTACGAGCAGTACTTC
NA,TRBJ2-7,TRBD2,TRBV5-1,CASSPAGGSSYEQYF,TGCGCCAGCAGTCCCGCGGGGGGAAGCTCCTACGAGCAGTACTTC
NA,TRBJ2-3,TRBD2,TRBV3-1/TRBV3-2,CASSRNLAASTDTQYF,TGTGCCAGCAGTCGGAACCTAGCGGCGAGCACAGATACGCAGTATTTT
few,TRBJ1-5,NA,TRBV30,CAWSVAAHSNQPQHF,TGTGCCTGGAGTGTGGCAGCGCATAGCAATCAGCCCCAGCATTTT
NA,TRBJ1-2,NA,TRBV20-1,CSASNRATYTF,TGCAGTGCTAGTAACAGGGCTACTTACACCTTC
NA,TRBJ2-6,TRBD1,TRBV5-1,CASSLVGRQGLSGANVLTF,TGCGCCAGCAGCTTGGTGGGCCGACAGGGCCTCTCTGGGGCCAACGTCCTGACTTTC
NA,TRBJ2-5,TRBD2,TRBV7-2,CASSLQRGPEETQYF,TGTGCCAGCAGCTTACAGCGGGGGCCGGAAGAGACCCAGTACTTC
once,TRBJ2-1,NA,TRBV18,CASSPGGGSNEQFF,TGTGCCAGCTCTCCAGGGGGGGGGAGCAATGAGCAGTTCTTC
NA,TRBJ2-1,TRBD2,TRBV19,CASSIPPGTSDYNEQFF,TGTGCCAGTAGTATTCCCCCCGGGACTAGCGACTACAATGAGCAGTTCTTC
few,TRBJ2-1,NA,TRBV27,CASSLRPSSYNEQFF,TGTGCCAGCAGTTTACGGCCTAGCTCCTACAATGAGCAGTTCTTC
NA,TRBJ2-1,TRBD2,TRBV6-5,CASSSGSGYEQFF,TGTGCCAGCAGCAGCGGGAGTGGCTATGAGCAGTTCTTC
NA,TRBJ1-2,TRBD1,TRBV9,CASSVTGIYGYTF,TGTGCCAGCAGCGTGACAGGGATTTATGGCTACACCTTC
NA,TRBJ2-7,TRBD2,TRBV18,CASSPGTSGSYEQYF,TGTGCCAGCTCGCCCGGGACTAGCGGGAGCTACGAGCAGTACTTC
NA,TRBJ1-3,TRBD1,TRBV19,CASSWTGSGNTIYF,TGTGCCAGTAGCTGGACAGGCTCTGGAAACACCATATATTTT
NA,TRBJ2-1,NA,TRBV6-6,CASSYWASGSKFF,NA
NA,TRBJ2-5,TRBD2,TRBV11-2,CASSTGLAAQETQYF,TGTGCCAGCAGCACAGGACTAGCGGCACAAGAGACCCAGTACTTC
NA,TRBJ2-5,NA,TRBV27,CASSLGGGETQYF,TGTGCCAGCAGTTTAGGGGGCGGGGAGACCCAGTACTTC
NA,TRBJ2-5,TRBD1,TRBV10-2,CASRQGVRETQYF,TGCGCCAGCAGACAGGGGGTAAGGGAGACCCAGTACTTC
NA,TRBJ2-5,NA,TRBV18,CASSPDGETQYF,TGTGCCAGCTCACCAGACGGGGAGACCCAGTACTTC
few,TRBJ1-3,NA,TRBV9,CASSAPGGNTIYF,TGTGCCAGCAGCGCCCCGGGGGGAAACACCATATATTTT
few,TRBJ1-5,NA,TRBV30,CAWSAQGNQPQHF,TGTGCCTGGAGTGCGCAGGGAAATCAGCCCCAGCATTTT
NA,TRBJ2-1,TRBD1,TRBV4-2,CASSYGTARNEQFF,TGTGCCAGCAGCTACGGGACAGCACGCAATGAGCAGTTCTTC
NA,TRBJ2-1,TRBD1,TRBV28,CASSPPKGAYNEQFF,TGTGCCAGCAGTCCCCCTAAGGGGGCGTACAATGAGCAGTTCTTC
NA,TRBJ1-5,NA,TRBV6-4,CASSEREDQPQHF,TGTGCCAGCAGTGAGAGGGAGGATCAGCCCCAGCATTTT
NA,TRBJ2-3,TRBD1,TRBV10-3,CAIRQGMGTDTQYF,TGTGCCATCAGACAGGGGATGGGGACAGATACGCAGTATTTT
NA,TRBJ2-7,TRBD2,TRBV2,CASTPTSGAYEQYF,TGTGCCAGCACCCCGACTAGCGGGGCCTACGAGCAGTACTTC
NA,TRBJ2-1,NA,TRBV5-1,CASSPRLEYNEQFF,TGCGCCAGCAGCCCTCGACTAGAGTACAATGAGCAGTTCTTC
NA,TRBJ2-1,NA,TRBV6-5,CASTPGQGNEQFF,TGTGCCAGCACCCCAGGTCAGGGTAATGAGCAGTTCTTC
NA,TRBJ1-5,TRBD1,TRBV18,CASSQGQGGGQPQHF,TGTGCCAGCTCACAGGGACAGGGGGGAGGACAGCCCCAGCATTTT
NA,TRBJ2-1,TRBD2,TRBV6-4,CASSEISGSANEQFF,TGTGCCAGCAGTGAGATAAGCGGGAGTGCTAATGAGCAGTTCTTC
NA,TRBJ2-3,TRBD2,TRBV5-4,CASSPSPGLAASDTQYF,TGTGCCAGCAGCCCCTCCCCGGGACTAGCGGCTTCAGATACGCAGTATTTT
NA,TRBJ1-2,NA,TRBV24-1,CATSAVRSGYTF,TGTGCCACCAGCGCTGTAAGGAGTGGCTACACCTTC
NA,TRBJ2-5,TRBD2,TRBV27,CASKKLAGLHSFQETQYF,TGTGCCAGCAAAAAGCTAGCGGGCCTCCACTCATTCCAAGAGACCCAGTACTTC
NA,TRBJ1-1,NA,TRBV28,CASSLSTDAEAFF,TGTGCCAGCAGTTTATCGACAGACGCTGAAGCTTTCTTT
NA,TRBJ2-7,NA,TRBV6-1,CASSGGPSSDSTYEQYF,TGTGCCAGCAGTGGAGGCCCGTCGTCTGACAGTACCTACGAGCAGTACTTC
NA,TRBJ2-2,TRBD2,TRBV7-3,CASSLGGSRIGELFF,TGTGCCAGCAGCTTAGGCGGGAGTCGGATCGGGGAGCTGTTTTTT
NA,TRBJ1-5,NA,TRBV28,CASSPGSTYSNQPQHF,TGTGCCAGCAGCCCCGGGAGCACCTATAGCAATCAGCCCCAGCATTTT
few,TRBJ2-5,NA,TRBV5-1,CATSVSGTSKETQYF,TGCGCCACTTCCGTATCCGGGACTTCGAAAGAGACCCAGTACTTC
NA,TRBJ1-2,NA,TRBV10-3,CAISGGEGRNYGYTF,TGTGCCATCAGCGGCGGGGAAGGGCGGAACTATGGCTACACCTTC
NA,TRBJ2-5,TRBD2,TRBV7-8,CASSQSGSGGETQYF,TGTGCCAGCAGCCAGAGCGGGAGCGGAGGAGAGACCCAGTACTTC
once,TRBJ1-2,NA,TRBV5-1,CASSTDSTYGYTF,TGCGCCAGCAGCACAGACAGCACCTATGGCTACACCTTC
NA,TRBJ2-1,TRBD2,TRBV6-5,CASSWTSGRPDEQFF,TGTGCCAGCAGTTGGACTAGCGGGAGACCGGATGAGCAGTTCTTC
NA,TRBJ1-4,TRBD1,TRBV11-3,CASSEGAANEKLFF,TGTGCCAGCAGCGAGGGGGCTGCTAATGAAAAACTGTTTTTT
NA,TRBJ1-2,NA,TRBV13,CASSFTLEVTGYTF,TGTGCCAGCAGCTTTACTCTAGAGGTCACTGGCTACACCTTC
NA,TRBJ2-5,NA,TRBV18,CASSGPTGQETQYF,TGTGCCAGCTCAGGTCCAACGGGGCAAGAGACCCAGTACTTC
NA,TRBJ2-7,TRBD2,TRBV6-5,CASRGLAGGRNEQYF,TGTGCCAGCCGAGGACTAGCGGGAGGACGGAACGAGCAGTACTTC